This note documents a single TCR beta chain sequence. The sample originates from a study of blood T cell repertoires in COVID-19. CDR1 is MNHEY, CDR2 SVGAGI, per germline. The CDR3 loop spans 15 amino acids. Trimming left V 2 bases short and J 1 base short, with 10 bases between. In the study's own analysis: Scientists estimated how many nucleated cells there were by amplifying reference gene primers. Clones were sequenced by immunoSEQ multiplex PCR, and TCRdb holds only the in-frame ones, with some missing. The DNA gave D and trimming, while V, J and clone size come from that table. The sample yields some 100,000 clones, 87% seen once.

The source is a woman in her twenties or thirties with acute or convalescent COVID-19. Material: peripheral blood. The chain links TRBV6-5 to TRBJ2-3, with D perhaps TRBD2 (6 bases). CDR3 coding DNA: TGTGCCAGCAGTTACCTTAGCGGCCGCACAGATACGCAGTATTTT. It is translated as CASSYLSGRTDTQYF.